This is a list of T cell receptor beta chains from one sample in a study of T cells in tuberculosis. Generated by immunoSEQ multiplex PCR, the TCRdb table keeps only in-frame clones and is missing some. The sample carries more than 35,000 clones, around 93% recorded once. The source material was PBMCs. The receptors come from a donor between 10 and 35 years old with latent tuberculosis or without tuberculosis infection. Some clones in this sample may be carry-over from other donors' samples. CDR3s leave out the opening cysteine and the closing phenylalanine or tryptophan. For some rows the clone size is stated as once, few or many, or as a class when expanded; others skip it.

TRBV18	15	NA	TRBJ1-6	ASSPSGAGAYNSPLH
TRBV27	13	NA	TRBJ1-5	ASSPQGRQDQPQH
TRBV5-1	13	once	TRBJ2-3	ASSLVGGATDTQY
TRBV10-3	12	NA	TRBJ1-2	AINPGQTNYGYT
TRBV7-6	12	NA	TRBJ1-2	ASSLDHGGYGYT
TRBV28	14	NA	TRBJ1-6	ASSSRGGPYNSPLH
TRBV7-6	13	NA	TRBJ1-1	ASSPGPGESSEAF
TRBV9	13	NA	TRBJ1-6	ASSKAGAVSSPLH
TRBV18	14	NA	TRBJ1-2	ASSPASLTASYGYT
TRBV30	12	once	TRBJ2-2	AWDQGQGFGELF
TRBV5-4	12	NA	TRBJ1-6	ASSFGEGNSPLH
TRBV5-5	11	few	TRBJ1-2	ASSARTGVGYT
TRBV4-3	12	NA	TRBJ1-1	ASSRGGRGTEAF
TRBV4-3	13	NA	TRBJ2-5	ASSQDIGVSETQY
TRBV27	12	NA	TRBJ2-1	ASSPLPTGWGQF